The present entry profiles one TCR beta chain with its context. What it binds is unknown. The source of the sample is a study of blood T cells in healthy people across ages. Notes on the study in general: Naive CD4+ cells and diversity were both higher in long-lived donors than in aged donors. A conclusive naive versus antigen-experienced comparison was prevented by the unsorted PBMCs.

PCR was performed a second time for about 7 to 12 cycles using a sample-barcoded 5' primer and a J-beta primer mix. Template switching added a 12-random-nucleotide identifier to every cDNA molecule. From the 5' RACE reads, TCRdb called clonotypes with MiXCR, one entry per CDR3 protein. The profile covers about 1.7 million distinct CDR3 sequences, with 28% appearing a single time and 6.5% to 8.5% taken by the ten largest. The CDR3 totals 15 residues. Trimming stripped 2 bases from V and 7 bases from J, with 16 bases between. CDR1 is SEHNR, CDR2 FQNEAQ, per germline (reference sequence). V gene TRBV7-9 combines with J gene TRBJ2-3; D is perhaps TRBD2 (6 bases). The sequenced sample was blood. This TCR was recovered from a woman in her 30s in good health. DNA for the CDR3: TGTGCCAGCAGCTTACGCGCGGGGAGAACACATACGCAGTATTTT. Its protein product is CASSLRAGRTHTQYF.